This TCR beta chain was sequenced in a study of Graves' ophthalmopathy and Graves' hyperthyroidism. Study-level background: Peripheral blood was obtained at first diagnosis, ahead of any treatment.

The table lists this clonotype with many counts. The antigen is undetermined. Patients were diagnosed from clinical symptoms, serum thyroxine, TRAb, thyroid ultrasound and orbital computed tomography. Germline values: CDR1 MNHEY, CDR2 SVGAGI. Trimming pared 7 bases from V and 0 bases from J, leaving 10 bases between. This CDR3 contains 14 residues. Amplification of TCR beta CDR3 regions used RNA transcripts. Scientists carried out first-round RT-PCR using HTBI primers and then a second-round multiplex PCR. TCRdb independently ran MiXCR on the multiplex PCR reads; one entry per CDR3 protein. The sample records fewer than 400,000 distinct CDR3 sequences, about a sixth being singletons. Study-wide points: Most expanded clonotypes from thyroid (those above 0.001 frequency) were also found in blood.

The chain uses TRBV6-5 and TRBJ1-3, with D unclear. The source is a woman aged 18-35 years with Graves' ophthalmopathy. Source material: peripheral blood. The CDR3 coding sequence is TGTGCCAGCAAAGCCGCAGCCTCTGGAAACACCATATATTTT. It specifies CASKAAASGNTIYF.